This is a list of T cell receptor beta chains from one sample in a study of shared clonotypes between healthy human individuals. Profiling relied on immunoSEQ multiplex PCR, and the TCRdb table lists in-frame clones only, not all of them. Among about 600,000 clones listed, about 97% were seen once. Specimen: naive CD4+ T cells sorted from blood. The receptors originated from a woman aged 25 to 39 in good health. The CDR3 runs from the conserved cysteine through the conserved F or W.

j_call v_call cdr3_aa
TRBJ2-7 TRBV25-1 CASTGGGGEQYF
TRBJ2-7 TRBV9 CASSPGDSLYEQYF
TRBJ1-5 TRBV15 CATSRVPRRENQPQHF
NA TRBV29-1 CSGSDRQGNEQYF
TRBJ2-2 TRBV29-1 CSARGHTNTGELFF
TRBJ1-2 TRBV4-1 CASSQDYNGYTF
TRBJ2-3 TRBV29-1 CSASGRVHDTQYF
TRBJ1-4 TRBV19 CASSIPPFGGVNEKLFF
TRBJ2-1 TRBV5-1 CASSLSGFYNEQFF
TRBJ2-2 TRBV6-1 CASTRAALNTGELFF
TRBJ1-2 TRBV5-4 CASSLGVNYGYTF
TRBJ2-7 TRBV6-5 CASCKREGYEQYF
TRBJ2-2 TRBV6-5 CASRKGRGGELFF
TRBJ2-1 TRBV21-1 CASSVRGNEQFF
TRBJ2-3 TRBV5-5 CASSSIAGGDKDTQYF
TRBJ1-1 TRBV2 CASRLRDRNTEAFF
TRBJ1-5 TRBV2 CASSWALRGNQPQHF
TRBJ1-1 TRBV18 CASSPGLTGGAFF
TRBJ2-5 TRBV18 CASSAGSPGETQYF
TRBJ2-7 TRBV27 CASSRGGGYEQYF
TRBJ2-7 TRBV29-1 CSVVNWKSYEQYF
TRBJ2-7 TRBV5-1 CASRGGTSPIRVHEQYF
TRBJ1-1 TRBV19 CATSTGSIEAFF
TRBJ1-5 TRBV2 CASRGTLGGNQPQHF
TRBJ1-1 TRBV19 CASTPGQPARSNTEAFF
TRBJ2-1 TRBV5-1 CASSWTSGSPNRNEQFF
TRBJ1-5 TRBV6-1 CASSNTLSNQPQHF
TRBJ2-5 TRBV27 CASSSGGETQYF
TRBJ2-1 TRBV5-4 CASRTGRAPYNEQFF
TRBJ2-3 TRBV28 CASSPRDTDTQYF
TRBJ2-1 TRBV6-4 CASSRASGRNEQFF
TRBJ1-5 TRBV5-5 CASSAYWGDNQPQHF
TRBJ2-1 TRBV28 CASTDRFYNEQFF
TRBJ1-2 TRBV5-4 CASSFEQDYGYTF
TRBJ2-7 TRBV18 CASSPGTSGAYEQYF
TRBJ1-1 TRBV27 CASSSNLGRAGAEAFF
TRBJ1-5 TRBV25-1 CASSEKGDRDNNQPQHF
TRBJ2-7 TRBV20-1 CSARVTEEQYF
TRBJ2-5 TRBV2 CASLRDGAETQYF
TRBJ2-7 TRBV6-5 CASSSPSGFQYF
TRBJ2-5 TRBV27 CASSFPPSDREGLETQYF
TRBJ2-2 TRBV2 CASSEGGLDTGELFF
TRBJ2-7 TRBV19 CASRQDRNEQYF
TRBJ1-4 TRBV6-5 CASSYDRATNEKLFF
TRBJ2-1 TRBV6-5 CASSYGPLGGIGQFF